The present T cell receptor (beta chain) was sequenced within a study of OX40 agonist ivuxolimab in advanced cancers. Background on the study: Every 2 weeks, patients got intravenous ivuxolimab at one of six dose levels (0.01-10 mg/kg). Study-wide results and limits: CD4+ and CD8+ blood T cells expanded clonally by week 6 at 0.1 to 3.0 mg/kg. Relative to CD4+ cells, CD8+ T cells on average had more expanded clones.

Germline V gives CDR1 LNHDA, CDR2 SQIVND (reference sequence). The CDR3 is made up of 14 amino acids. Details on this clone: Its antigen remains unidentified.

Data came from immunoSEQ multiplex PCR; TCRdb stores just in-frame clones and leaves some out. The sample lists tens of thousands of clones, about 83% occurring once. This sequence originates from an adult with an advanced solid tumor such as melanoma, head and neck, liver or kidney cancer. The specimen was CD4+ or CD8+ T cells sorted from blood, collected in a trial of the OX40 agonist ivuxolimab. This chain uses TRBV19 with TRBJ2-5; 7 bases are a match to TRBD1. Matching the DNA end better, TRBJ2-7 makes the J call doubtful. In nucleotides, the CDR3 is TGTGCCAGTAGTATCAGGGGGAATTGGAACGAGCAGTACTTC. Encoded protein: CASSIRGNWNEQYF.